This paragraph covers one T cell receptor beta chain sequence. Some clones are missing from TCRdb's copy, which holds only in-frame ones; the method was immunoSEQ multiplex PCR. This table has just over 2,000,000 clones, about 95% appearing once. This specimen belongs to a study of shared clonotypes between healthy human individuals. CD45RO-negative cells were positively selected for CCR7, leaving out terminally differentiated effector memory CD45RA+ cells. The CDR3 has 14 amino acids. Trimming took 8 bases from V and 5 from J, leaving 19 bases between them. CDR1 and CDR2 from the germline V gene are LNHDA and SQIVND (reference sequence).

Sequenced sample: naive CD8+ T cells sorted from blood. This clonotype was sampled from a man aged 18 to 35 in good health. The V gene is TRBV19, the J gene TRBJ2-7, with TRBD2 as a possible D gene (6 bases). The CDR3 loop is CASSEVGGNDEQYF. CDR3 DNA sequence: TGTGCCAGTTCAGAGGTCGGCGGGAATGACGAGCAGTACTTC. The variable domain in full, with the rest retrieved from reference TRBV19 and TRBJ2-7, is DGGITQSPKYLFRKEGQNVTLSCEQNLNHDAMYWYRQDPGQGLRLIYYSQIVNDFQKGDIAEGYSVSREKKESFPLTVTSAQKNPTAFYLCASSEVGGNDEQYFGPGTRLTVT.